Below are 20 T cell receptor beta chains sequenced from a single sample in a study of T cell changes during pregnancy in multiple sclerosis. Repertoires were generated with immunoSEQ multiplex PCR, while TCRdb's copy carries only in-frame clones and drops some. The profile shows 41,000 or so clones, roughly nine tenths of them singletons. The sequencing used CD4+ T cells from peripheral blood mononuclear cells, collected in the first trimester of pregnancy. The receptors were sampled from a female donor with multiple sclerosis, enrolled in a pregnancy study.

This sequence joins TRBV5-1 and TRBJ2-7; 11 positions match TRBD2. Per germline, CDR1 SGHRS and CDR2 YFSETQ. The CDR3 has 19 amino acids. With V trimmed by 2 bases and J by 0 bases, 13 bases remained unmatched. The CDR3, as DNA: TGCGCCAGCAGCTTCATACAAACGGGACTAGCGGCCAACTCCTACGAGCAGTACTTC. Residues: CASSFIQTGLAANSYEQYF.

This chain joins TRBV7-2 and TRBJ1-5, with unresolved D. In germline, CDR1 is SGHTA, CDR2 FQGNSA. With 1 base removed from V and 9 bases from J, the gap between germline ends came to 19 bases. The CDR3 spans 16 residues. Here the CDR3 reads CASSLDPGAGRWPQHF. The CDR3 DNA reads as TGTGCCAGCAGCTTAGACCCAGGCGCTGGCCGGTGGCCCCAGCATTTT.

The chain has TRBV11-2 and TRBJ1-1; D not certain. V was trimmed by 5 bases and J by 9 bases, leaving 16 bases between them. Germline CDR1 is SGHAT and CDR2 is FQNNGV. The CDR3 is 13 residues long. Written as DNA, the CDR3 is TGTGCCAGCAGCGCCCTCCGTCAGGTGAAAGCTTTCTTT. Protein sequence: CASSALRQVKAFF.

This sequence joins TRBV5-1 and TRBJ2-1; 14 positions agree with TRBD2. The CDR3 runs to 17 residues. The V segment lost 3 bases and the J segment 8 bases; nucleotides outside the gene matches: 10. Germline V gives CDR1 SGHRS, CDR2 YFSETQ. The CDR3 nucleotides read TGCGCCAGCAGCTACCCGGGGACTAGCGGGAGTGCGGATGAGCAGTTCTTC. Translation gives CASSYPGTSGSADEQFF.

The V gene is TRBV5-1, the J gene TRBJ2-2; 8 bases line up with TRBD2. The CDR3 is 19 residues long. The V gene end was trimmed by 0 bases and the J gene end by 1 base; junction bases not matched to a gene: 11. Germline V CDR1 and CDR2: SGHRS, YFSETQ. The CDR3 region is CASSLVWLAGPQNTGELFF. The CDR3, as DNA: TGCGCCAGCAGCTTGGTTTGGCTAGCGGGCCCCCAGAACACCGGGGAGCTGTTTTTT. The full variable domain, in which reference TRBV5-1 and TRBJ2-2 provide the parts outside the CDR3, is KAGVTQTPRYLIKTRGQQVTLSCSPISGHRSVSWYQQTPGQGLQFLFEYFSETQRNKGNFPGRFSGRQFSNSRSEMNVSTLELGDSALYLCASSLVWLAGPQNTGELFFGEGSRLTVL.

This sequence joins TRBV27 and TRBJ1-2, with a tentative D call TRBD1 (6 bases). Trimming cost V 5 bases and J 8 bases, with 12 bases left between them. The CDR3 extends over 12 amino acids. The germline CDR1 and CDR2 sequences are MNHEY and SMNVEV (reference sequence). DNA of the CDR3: TGTGCCAGCAGTCCACAGGGTAGGGGCTACACCTTC. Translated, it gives CASSPQGRGYTF.

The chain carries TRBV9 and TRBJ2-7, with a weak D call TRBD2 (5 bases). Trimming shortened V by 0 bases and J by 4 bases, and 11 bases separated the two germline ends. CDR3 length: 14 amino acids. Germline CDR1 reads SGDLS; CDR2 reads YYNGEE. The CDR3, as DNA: TGTGCCAGCAGCGTAGAGGTTAGCGATTACGAGCAGTACTTC. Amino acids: CASSVEVSDYEQYF.

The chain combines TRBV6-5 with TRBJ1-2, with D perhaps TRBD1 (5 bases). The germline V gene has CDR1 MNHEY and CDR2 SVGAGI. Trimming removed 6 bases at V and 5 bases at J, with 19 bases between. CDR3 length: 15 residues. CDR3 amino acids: CASRPIGRQGYGYTF. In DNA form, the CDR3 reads TGTGCCAGCAGGCCCATCGGACGTCAGGGATATGGCTACACCTTC.

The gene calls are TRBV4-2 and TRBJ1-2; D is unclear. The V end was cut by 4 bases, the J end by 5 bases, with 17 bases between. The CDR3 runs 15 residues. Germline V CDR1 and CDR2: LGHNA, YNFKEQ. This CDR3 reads CASSPDGRRIYGYTF. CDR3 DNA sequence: TGTGCCAGCAGCCCAGATGGCCGGAGGATATATGGCTACACCTTC.

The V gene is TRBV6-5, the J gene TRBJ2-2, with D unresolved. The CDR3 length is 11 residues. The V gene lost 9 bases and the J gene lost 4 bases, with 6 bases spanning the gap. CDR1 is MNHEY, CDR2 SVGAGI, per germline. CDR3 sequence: CASCSTGELFF. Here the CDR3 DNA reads TGTGCCAGTTGCAGCACCGGGGAGCTGTTTTTT.

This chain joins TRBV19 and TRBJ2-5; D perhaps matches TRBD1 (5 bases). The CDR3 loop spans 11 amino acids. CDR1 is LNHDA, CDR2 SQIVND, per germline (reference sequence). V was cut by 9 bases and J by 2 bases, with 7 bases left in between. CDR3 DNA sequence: TGTGCCAGCCGACAGCAAGAGACCCAGTACTTC. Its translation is CASRQQETQYF.

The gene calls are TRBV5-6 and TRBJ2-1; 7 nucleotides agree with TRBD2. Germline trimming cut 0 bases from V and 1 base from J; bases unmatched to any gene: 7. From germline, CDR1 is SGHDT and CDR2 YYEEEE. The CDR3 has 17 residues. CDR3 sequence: CASSLAGASGSYNEQFF. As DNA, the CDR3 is TGTGCCAGCAGCTTGGCTGGGGCTAGCGGTTCCTACAATGAGCAGTTCTTC.

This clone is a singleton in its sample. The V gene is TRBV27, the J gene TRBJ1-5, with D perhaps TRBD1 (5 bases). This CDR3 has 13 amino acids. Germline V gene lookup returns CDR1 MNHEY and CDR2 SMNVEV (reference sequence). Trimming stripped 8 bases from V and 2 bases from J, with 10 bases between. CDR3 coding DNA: TGTGCCAGCGGGACTCTGGGCAATCAGCCCCAGCATTTT. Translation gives CASGTLGNQPQHF.

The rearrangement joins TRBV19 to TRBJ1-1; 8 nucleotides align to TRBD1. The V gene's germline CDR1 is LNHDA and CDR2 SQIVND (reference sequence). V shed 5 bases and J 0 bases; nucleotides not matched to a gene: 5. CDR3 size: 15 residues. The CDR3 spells CASSPTGGLNTEAFF. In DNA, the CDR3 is TGTGCCAGTAGTCCCACAGGGGGGTTGAACACTGAAGCTTTCTTT.

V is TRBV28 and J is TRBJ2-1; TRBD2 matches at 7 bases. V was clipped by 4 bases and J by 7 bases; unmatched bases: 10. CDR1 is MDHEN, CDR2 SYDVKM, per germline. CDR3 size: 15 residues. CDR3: CASSYTWGGVNEQFF. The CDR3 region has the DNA TGTGCCAGCAGTTACACATGGGGGGGGGTGAATGAGCAGTTCTTC.

CDR3 sequence (DNA): TGTGCCAGCAGCTTGGCCGCGACAGATTACGAGCAGTACTTC. Translated, it gives CASSLAATDYEQYF. The V and J genes are TRBV5-4 and TRBJ2-7; a weak D match, TRBD1 (5 bases). CDR3 length: 14 amino acids. V dropped 0 bases and J dropped 4 bases, with 11 bases sitting between them. The germline V gene encodes CDR1 SGHNT and CDR2 YYREEE (reference sequence). The whole variable domain, filled in from reference TRBV5-4 and TRBJ2-7, reads ETGVTQSPTHLIKTRGQQVTLRCSSQSGHNTVSWYQQALGQGPQFIFQYYREEENGRGNFPPRFSGLQFPNYSSELNVNALELDDSALYLCASSLAATDYEQYFGPGTRLTVT.

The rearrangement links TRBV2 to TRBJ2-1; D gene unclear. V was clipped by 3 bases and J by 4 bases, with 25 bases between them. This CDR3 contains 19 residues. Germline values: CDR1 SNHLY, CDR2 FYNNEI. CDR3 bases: TGTGCCAGCAGTGAGGCCCCCCTAGTATCTCCTTCCTCTTACAATGAGCAGTTCTTC. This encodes CASSEAPLVSPSSYNEQFF.

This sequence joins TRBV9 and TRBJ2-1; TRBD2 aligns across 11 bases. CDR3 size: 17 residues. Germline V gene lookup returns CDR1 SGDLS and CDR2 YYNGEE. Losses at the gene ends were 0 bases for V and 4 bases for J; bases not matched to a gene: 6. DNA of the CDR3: TGTGCCAGCAGCGTAGATCCTAGCGGGAGGCCTTACAATGAGCAGTTCTTC. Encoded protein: CASSVDPSGRPYNEQFF.

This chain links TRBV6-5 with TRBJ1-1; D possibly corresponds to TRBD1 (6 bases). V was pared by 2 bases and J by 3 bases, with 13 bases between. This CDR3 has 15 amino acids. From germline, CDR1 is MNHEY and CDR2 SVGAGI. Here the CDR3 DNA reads TGTGCCAGCAGTTACGTTTGGGGGCAAGACACTGAAGCTTTCTTT. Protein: CASSYVWGQDTEAFF.

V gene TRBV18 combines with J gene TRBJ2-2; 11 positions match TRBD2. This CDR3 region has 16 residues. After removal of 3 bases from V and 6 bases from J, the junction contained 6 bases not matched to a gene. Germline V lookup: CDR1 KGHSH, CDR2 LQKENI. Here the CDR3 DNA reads TGTGCCAGCTCACCCACGCTACTAGCGGGAGCCGGGGAGCTGTTTTTT. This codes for CASSPTLLAGAGELFF. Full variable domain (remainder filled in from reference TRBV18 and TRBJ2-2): NAGVMQNPRHLVRRRGQEARLRCSPMKGHSHVYWYRQLPEEGLKFMVYLQKENIIDESGMPKERFSAEFPKEGPSILRIQQVVRGDSAAYFCASSPTLLAGAGELFFGEGSRLTVL.